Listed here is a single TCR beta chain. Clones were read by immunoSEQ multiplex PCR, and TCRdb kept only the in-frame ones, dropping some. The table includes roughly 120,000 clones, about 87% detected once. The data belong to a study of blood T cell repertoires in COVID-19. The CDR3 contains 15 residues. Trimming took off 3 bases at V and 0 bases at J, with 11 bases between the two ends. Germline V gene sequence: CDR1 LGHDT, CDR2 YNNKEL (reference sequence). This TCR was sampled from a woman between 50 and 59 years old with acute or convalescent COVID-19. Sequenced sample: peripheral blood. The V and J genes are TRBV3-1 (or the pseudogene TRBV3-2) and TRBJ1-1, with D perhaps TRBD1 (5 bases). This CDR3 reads CASSQSTVLNTEAFF. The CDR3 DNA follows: TGTGCCAGCAGCCAGTCGACAGTACTGAACACTGAAGCTTTCTTT.